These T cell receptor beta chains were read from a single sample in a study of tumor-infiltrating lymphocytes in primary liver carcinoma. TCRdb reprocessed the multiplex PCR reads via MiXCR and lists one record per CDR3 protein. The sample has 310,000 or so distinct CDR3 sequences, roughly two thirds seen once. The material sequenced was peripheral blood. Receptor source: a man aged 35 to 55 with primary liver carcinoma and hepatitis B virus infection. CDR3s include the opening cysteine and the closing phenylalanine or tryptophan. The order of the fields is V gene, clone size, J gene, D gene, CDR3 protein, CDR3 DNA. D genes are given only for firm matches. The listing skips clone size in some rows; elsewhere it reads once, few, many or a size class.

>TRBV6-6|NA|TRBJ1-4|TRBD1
CAGSYWDREALNEKLFF
TGTGCCGGCAGTTACTGGGACAGGGAAGCCCTCAATGAAAAACTGTTTTTT
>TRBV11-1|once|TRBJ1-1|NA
CASSLHGWKEAFF
TGTGCCAGCAGCTTACACGGGTGGAAGGAGGCCTTCTTT
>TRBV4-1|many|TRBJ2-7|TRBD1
CASSPEPTGLYEQYF
TGCGCCAGCAGCCCTGAGCCGACAGGGTTGTACGAGCAGTACTTC
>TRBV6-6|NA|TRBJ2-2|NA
CASSKRGRAWTGELFF
TGTGCCAGCAGTAAAAGGGGGAGGGCCTGGACAGGGGAGCTGTTTTTT
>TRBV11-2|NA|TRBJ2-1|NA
CTSSSLVSGGYNEQFF
TGTACCAGCAGCTCGTTGGTATCCGGTGGCTACAATGAGCAGTTCTTC
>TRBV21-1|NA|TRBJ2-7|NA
CASSKASGRDYEQYF
TGTGCCAGCAGCAAAGCGTCGGGCAGGGACTACGAGCAGTACTTC
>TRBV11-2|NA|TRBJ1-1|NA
CASRLGGSSNTEAFF
TGTGCCAGCAGATTAGGTGGGAGCAGTAACACTGAAGCTTTCTTT
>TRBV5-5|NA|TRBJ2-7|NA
CASSSFRGSCEHYF
TGTGCCAGCAGCTCCTTTAGGGGTTCCTGCGAGCACTACTTC
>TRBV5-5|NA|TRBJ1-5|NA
CASSFNLPNSGNQPQHF
TGTGCCAGCAGCTTTAATCTCCCTAATTCGGGCAATCAGCCCCAGCATTTT
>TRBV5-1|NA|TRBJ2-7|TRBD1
CASSTLQGVANEQYF
TGCGCCAGCAGCACCCTGCAGGGGGTGGCAAACGAGCAGTACTTC
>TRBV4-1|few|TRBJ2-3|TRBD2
CASSHTSGVDGTDTQYF
TGCGCCAGCAGCCACACTAGCGGGGTTGACGGCACAGATACGCAGTATTTT
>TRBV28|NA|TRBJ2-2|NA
CASSKNRAAGELFF
TGTGCCAGCAGCAAGAACAGGGCCGCGGGGGAGCTGTTTTTT
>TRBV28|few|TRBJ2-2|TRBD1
CASSVRDRDTGELFF
TGTGCCAGCAGTGTCCGGGACAGGGACACCGGGGAGCTGTTTTTT
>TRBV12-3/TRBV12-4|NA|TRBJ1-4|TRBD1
CASSLEGGPTNEELFF
TGTGCCAGCAGTTTAGAAGGGGGCCCAACTAATGAAGAACTGTTTTTT
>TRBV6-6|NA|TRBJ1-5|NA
CTSAGIASQPHHF
TGTACCAGCGCCGGCATAGCAAGCCAGCCCCATCATTTT
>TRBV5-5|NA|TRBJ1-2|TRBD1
CASSLTGAAGYTF
TGTGCCAGCAGCTTGACAGGGGCGGCTGGCTACACCTTC
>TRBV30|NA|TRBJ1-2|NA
CAWTTGANYGYTF
TGTGCCTGGACTACGGGAGCTAACTATGGCTACACCTTC
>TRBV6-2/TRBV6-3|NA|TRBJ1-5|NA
CASSYPDQPQHF
TGTGCAAGCAGCTATCCCGATCAGCCCCAGCATTTT
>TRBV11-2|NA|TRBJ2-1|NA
CVISSLAEQFF
TGTGTCATCAGCTCGCTAGCTGAGCAGTTCTTC
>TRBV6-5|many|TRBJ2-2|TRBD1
CASSQGQGTGELFF
TGTGCCAGCAGCCAAGGACAGGGCACCGGGGAGCTGTTTTTT
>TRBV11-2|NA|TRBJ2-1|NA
CASSSQGAGYERFF
TGTGCCAGCAGCTCCCAAGGGGCAGGGTATGAGCGGTTCTTC
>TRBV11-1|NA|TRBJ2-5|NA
CTSSFFGGRGTQYF
TGTACCAGCAGCTTTTTCGGTGGGAGAGGGACCCAGTACTTC
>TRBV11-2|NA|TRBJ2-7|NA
CASSSDSYEHYF
TGTGCCAGCAGCTCAGACTCCTACGAGCACTACTTC
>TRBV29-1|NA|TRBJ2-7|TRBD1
CSVEVHAGGYEQYF
TGCAGCGTTGAAGTCCATGCAGGGGGCTACGAGCAGTACTTC
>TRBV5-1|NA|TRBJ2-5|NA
CASTWNRDIQENKYF
TGCGCCAGCACCTGGAACCGGGACATACAAGAGAACAAGTACTTC
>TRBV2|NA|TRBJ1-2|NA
CASLAGLTGYTF
TGTGCCAGCCTCGCAGGTCTGACTGGCTACACCTTC
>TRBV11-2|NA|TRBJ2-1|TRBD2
CVSRRPASGYNEQIF
TGTGTCAGCCGCCGCCCGGCTAGCGGTTACAATGAGCAGATCTTC
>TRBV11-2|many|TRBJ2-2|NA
CASSRTRTGELFF
TGTGCCAGCAGCAGGACCAGGACCGGGGAGCTGTTTTTT
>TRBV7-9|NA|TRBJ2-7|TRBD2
CASRQGGKYEQYF
TGTGCCAGCCGGCAGGGAGGGAAATACGAGCAGTACTTC
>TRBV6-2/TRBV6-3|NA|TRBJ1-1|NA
CPSSREDGYTEAFF
TGTCCCAGCAGTCGCGAGGATGGGTACACTGAAGCTTTCTTT
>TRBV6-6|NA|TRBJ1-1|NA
CASSYSHEGETEAFF
TGTGCCAGCAGTTACTCGCATGAGGGAGAGACTGAAGCTTTCTTT
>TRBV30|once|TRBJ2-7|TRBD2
CAWSVRGRVDEQYF
TGTGCCTGGAGTGTACGCGGGAGGGTCGACGAGCAGTACTTC
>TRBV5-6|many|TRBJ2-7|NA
CASSLSNSYEQYF
TGTGCCAGCAGCTTATCCAATTCCTACGAGCAGTACTTC
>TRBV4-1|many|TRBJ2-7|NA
CASSRRLGAEAYEQYF
TGCGCCAGCAGCCGACGACTTGGAGCGGAAGCCTACGAGCAGTACTTC
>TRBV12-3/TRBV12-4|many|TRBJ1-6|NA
CASSPGGTNNSPLHF
TGTGCCAGCAGCCCCGGGGGGACAAATAATTCACCCCTCCACTTT
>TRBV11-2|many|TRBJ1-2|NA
CAQAGGAMYYGYTF
TGTGCCCAGGCGGGGGGCGCGATGTACTATGGCTACACCTTC
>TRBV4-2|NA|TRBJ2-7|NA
CASSQELVLQGPSYEQYF
TGTGCCAGCAGCCAAGAATTAGTTTTACAGGGCCCGTCCTACGAGCAGTACTTC
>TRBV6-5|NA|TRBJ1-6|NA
CASRESRNNSPLHF
TGTGCCAGCAGGGAATCCAGGAACAATTCACCCCTCCACTTT
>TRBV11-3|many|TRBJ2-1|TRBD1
CASSLGATGSEQFF
TGTGCCAGCAGCTTAGGGGCGACAGGGAGTGAGCAGTTCTTC
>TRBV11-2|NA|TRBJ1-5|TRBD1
CASSPGQLNSQPQHF
TGTGCCAGCAGCCCGGGACAGCTTAACAGTCAGCCCCAGCATTTT
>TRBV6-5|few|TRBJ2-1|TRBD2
CASTPSGLAGGVSYNEQFF
TGTGCCAGCACCCCCTCGGGGCTAGCGGGAGGAGTCTCCTACAATGAGCAGTTCTTC
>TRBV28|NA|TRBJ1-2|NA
CASRLDGGCYTF
TGTGCCAGCAGATTAGACGGAGGGTGCTACACCTTC
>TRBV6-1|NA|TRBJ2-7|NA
CASSERPLGTAIYEQYF
TGTGCCAGCAGTGAAAGGCCCCTGGGAACGGCGATTTACGAGCAGTACTTC
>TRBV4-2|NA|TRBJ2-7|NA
CASNQTGSGTYGQYF
TGTGCCAGCAACCAGACGGGTAGCGGAACCTACGGGCAGTACTTC
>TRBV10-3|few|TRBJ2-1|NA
CATRKGDGEQFF
TGTGCCACCCGTAAGGGGGATGGAGAGCAGTTCTTC